This T cell receptor (beta chain) was identified in a study of molecular identifiers for immune sequencing clone quantification. Overall study findings and caveats: Sizes of highly expanded clones could be underestimated through identical TCRs sharing a barcode.

MiXCR, run by TCRdb on the PCR reads, gives a single entry per CDR3 protein. The data contain approximately 670,000 distinct CDR3 sequences, just under 20% of them singletons. Points on this clonotype: Its antigen is as yet unknown.

The CDR3 extends over 17 amino acids. Germline lookup yields CDR1 LGHDT and CDR2 YNNKEL (reference sequence). The V end lost 3 bases, the J end lost 2 bases, and 14 bases lay between the germline ends. V usage is TRBV3-1 and J usage is TRBJ2-6; either TRBD1 or TRBD2 may fit D (5 bases each). The sequencing sample was made of naive CD8+ T cells from blood, with Jurkat cell RNA spiked in. Subset of the sample: FACS-sorted CD8+CD4-CCR7+CD45RA+ naive T cells. The receptor comes from a human donor in good health. Some libraries in this study had Jurkat cell RNA spiked in. CDR3 DNA sequence: TGTGCCAGCAGCCAGTGGGACGGGCCTGCTGGGGCCAACGTCCTGACTTTC. Protein: CASSQWDGPAGANVLTF.